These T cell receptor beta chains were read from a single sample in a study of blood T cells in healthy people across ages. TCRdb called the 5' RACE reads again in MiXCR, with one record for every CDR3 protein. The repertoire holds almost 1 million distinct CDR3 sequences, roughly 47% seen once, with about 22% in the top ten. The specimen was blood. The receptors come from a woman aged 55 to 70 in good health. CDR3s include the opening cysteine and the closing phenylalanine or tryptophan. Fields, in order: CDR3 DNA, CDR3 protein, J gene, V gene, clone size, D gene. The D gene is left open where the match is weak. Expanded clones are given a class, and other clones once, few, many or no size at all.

TGTGCCAGCAGCTTTGACAGGACCGGCTACACCTTC	CASSFDRTGYTF	TRBJ1-2	TRBV7-9	few	NA
TGTGCCAGCAGTTTACATTCAGGGGAAACTAATGAAAAACTGTTTTTT	CASSLHSGETNEKLFF	TRBJ1-4	TRBV12-3/TRBV12-4	once	NA
TGTGCCAGCAGCCCTCAGGGAATGCGATCCTACGAGCAGTACTTC	CASSPQGMRSYEQYF	TRBJ2-7	TRBV5-6	NA	NA
TGCAGCGTTGGGCTTTGGGGGGGCCAGTTCTACGAGCAGTACTTC	CSVGLWGGQFYEQYF	TRBJ2-7	TRBV29-1	many	NA
TGCGCCAGCAGCCGGGGGGGCAGGCGAGAAGCTTTCTTT	CASSRGGRREAFF	TRBJ1-1	TRBV4-1	NA	NA
TGTGCCAGCAGCCCCGGACTAGCGGGAGTCGAGCAGTACTTC	CASSPGLAGVEQYF	TRBJ2-7	TRBV7-2	many	TRBD2
TGTGCCAGCAGCAACCAAATAGGACGCGGCGAGCAGTACTTC	CASSNQIGRGEQYF	TRBJ2-7	TRBV7-2	NA	NA
TGCGCCAGCAGCCCATGGACTAGCGGCATCACAGATACGCAGTATTTT	CASSPWTSGITDTQYF	TRBJ2-3	TRBV5-1	NA	TRBD2
TGCAGCGTTGATGTTAGCGGCACAGATACGCAGTATTTT	CSVDVSGTDTQYF	TRBJ2-3	TRBV29-1	NA	NA
TGCGCCAGCAGCGACTACAGGGGGCCGTACGAGCAGTACTTC	CASSDYRGPYEQYF	TRBJ2-7	TRBV5-1	NA	TRBD1
TGTGCCAGCAGCTTAATAGCAGGGAGCACTGAAGCTTTCTTT	CASSLIAGSTEAFF	TRBJ1-1	TRBV7-3	NA	NA
TGCAGTCCTGCCTTCACAGGGAGCTATGGCTACACCTTC	CSPAFTGSYGYTF	TRBJ1-2	TRBV20-1	NA	NA
TGTGCCAGCACCCCGAGAGATAGCGGGAGGGGTAGCTCCTACAATGAGCAGTTCTTC	CASTPRDSGRGSSYNEQFF	TRBJ2-1	TRBV14	NA	TRBD2
TGCGCCAGCAGCGTTAGCGGGACCGAAGATACGCAGTATTTT	CASSVSGTEDTQYF	TRBJ2-3	TRBV5-1	NA	TRBD2
TGCAGCGTTCAGGGGCCGCGGGAGCAGTACTTC	CSVQGPREQYF	TRBJ2-7	TRBV29-1	few	NA
TGTGCCAGCAGCCGCCAACTAGCGGGGGGAGAGACCCAGTACTTC	CASSRQLAGGETQYF	TRBJ2-5	TRBV12-3/TRBV12-4	NA	TRBD2
TGCGCCAGCAGCTTGTTAAGGGGCCAAGAGACCCAGTACTTC	CASSLLRGQETQYF	TRBJ2-5	TRBV5-1	few	NA
TGTGCCAGCAGTGAACCTGGACAGGACTATGGCTACACCTTC	CASSEPGQDYGYTF	TRBJ1-2	TRBV25-1	NA	TRBD1
TGTGCCACCAGTGAACGGACAAGAAACGCCGGGGAGCTGTTTTTT	CATSERTRNAGELFF	TRBJ2-2	TRBV24-1	NA	NA
TGTGCCACCAGCAGAGCCGGATATGGCTACACCTTC	CATSRAGYGYTF	TRBJ1-2	TRBV15	NA	NA
TGTGCCAGCAGCCCAGAGGTGGTGGGGGAGCAGTTCTTC	CASSPEVVGEQFF	TRBJ2-1	TRBV7-6	NA	NA
TGTGCCAGCAGCCAAGACCCCCTCAGACTAGCGGGAGACCCCACCGGGGAGCTGTTTTTT	CASSQDPLRLAGDPTGELFF	TRBJ2-2	TRBV4-2	once	TRBD2
TGCAGCGTTGAGACACAGGGGTCGGAGACCCAGTACTTC	CSVETQGSETQYF	TRBJ2-5	TRBV29-1	many	TRBD1
TGTGCCAGCAGTGGAGCGGGAGGATACTACGAGCAGTACTTC	CASSGAGGYYEQYF	TRBJ2-7	TRBV6-1	NA	TRBD2
TGTGCCAGCAGTTCCCGACTAGCTAAGGCCTACAATGAGCAGTTCTTC	CASSSRLAKAYNEQFF	TRBJ2-1	TRBV28	few	TRBD2
TGTGCCAGCAGCGAGATGGGAAATCAGCCCCAGCATTTT	CASSEMGNQPQHF	TRBJ1-5	TRBV9	NA	NA
TGCGCCAGCAGTGAGCTAGGGTCGAGCGAGCAGTACTTC	CASSELGSSEQYF	TRBJ2-7	TRBV10-2	once	NA
TGTGCCAGCAGCTTAAACAGACAAGAGACCCAGTACTTC	CASSLNRQETQYF	TRBJ2-5	TRBV5-1	many	NA
TGTGCCAGCAGTAAAACCGGGACTCTTCCTAGGGATGAGCAGTTCTTC	CASSKTGTLPRDEQFF	TRBJ2-1	TRBV12-3/TRBV12-4	NA	NA